The entry that follows covers one T cell receptor beta chain sequence. The antigen remains undetermined. This table comes from immunoSEQ multiplex PCR, and its TCRdb copy is limited to in-frame clones, with some not included. The sample yields 55,000 to 70,000 clones, 75% to 90% seen once. Time point: week 11, during vaccination. The vaccine gave 300 ug of a 20-mer mutant IDH1 peptide subcutaneously per dose. This record comes from a study of a mutant IDH1 vaccine in newly diagnosed glioma. Looking at the study overall: With temozolomide cycles, or 4-6 weeks after radiotherapy alone, vaccination was started. Notes on the study in general: Shifts in the top peripheral T cell clonotypes seemed unrelated to pseudoprogression.

Germline CDR1 is SGHRS and CDR2 is YFSETQ. Losses at the gene ends were 4 bases for V and 4 bases for J; bases not matched to a gene: 13. This CDR3 is built from 18 residues. The chain recombines TRBV5-1 with TRBJ2-5; the match to TRBD2 covers 13 bases. The sequence derives from a man aged 35 to 55 with glioma. The specimen was PBMCs, collected from a glioma patient whose treatment included an IDH1 peptide vaccine. The CDR3 here is CASSTRTSGSLVLETQYF. The CDR3 DNA is TGCGCCAGCAGCACCCGGACTAGCGGGAGTCTTGTCCTAGAGACCCAGTACTTC.